Listed below are T cell receptor beta chains from one sample, sequenced in a study of blood T cell repertoires in COVID-19. TCRdb's table, derived via immunoSEQ multiplex PCR, lists solely in-frame clones and lacks some. Of under 170,000 clones in the sample, 86% are singletons; the top ten hold approximately 3.5%. Sequenced sample: peripheral blood. Every receptor here comes from a man in his 70s with acute or convalescent COVID-19. CDR3s leave out the opening cysteine and the closing phenylalanine or tryptophan.

V	J	CDR3
TRBV21-1	TRBJ2-5	ASSKEAASQETQY
TRBV24-1	TRBJ2-1	ATSVQGRVNEQF
TRBV5-1	TRBJ2-2	ASSLSSGYTGELF
TRBV25-1	TRBJ2-5	ASSRQQGETQY
TRBV7-8	TRBJ2-7	ASSLRPGTENEQY
TRBV18	TRBJ2-7	ASSPRTGRSNEQY
TRBV19	TRBJ1-1	ASSANRDTEAF
TRBV29-1	TRBJ2-1	SVGTSISYNEQF
TRBV18	TRBJ2-1	ASSPLAGGGSNEQF
TRBV2	TRBJ2-1	ASSTRQGGHNEQF
TRBV7-2	TRBJ1-6	ASSSVSSYNSPLH
TRBV29-1	TRBJ2-2	SVVWGQGDTGELF
TRBV7-8	TRBJ2-7	ASSLEAGDHEQY
TRBV18	TRBJ2-3	ASSPGTGESDTQY
TRBV7-3	TRBJ2-6	ASSPHLTGASGANVLT
TRBV27	TRBJ1-5	ASSFSPPGNQPQH
TRBV5-4	TRBJ2-3	AISGGTPRTDTQY
TRBV6-5	TRBJ2-3	ASSYRSTDTQY
TRBV19	TRBJ2-7	ASSIALNRIGTSAYEQY
TRBV7-9	TRBJ2-6	ASSSPGQGASSGANVLT
TRBV24-1	TRBJ2-2	ATSRAGITTGELF
TRBV4-3	TRBJ2-7	ASSQELGTPSYEQY
TRBV3-1/TRBV3-2	TRBJ1-2	ASSQGLGQALGYT
TRBV19	TRBJ1-6	ATWDTRTGSPLH
TRBV7-9	TRBJ1-2	ASSRRDRGYGYT
TRBV5-1	TRBJ1-1	ASSSRDSNTEAF
TRBV5-1	TRBJ1-1	ASSPGGGRNTEAF
TRBV7-9	TRBJ2-1	ASSLPGRAMDEQF
TRBV24-1	TRBJ2-1	ATSSTVRGNEQF
TRBV6-4	TRBJ2-2	ASRSTGFPGELF
TRBV7-8	TRBJ2-3	ASSLARDRLSTDTQY
TRBV27	TRBJ2-7	ASSVREGVSYEQY
TRBV13	TRBJ2-3	ASSSAGMVADTQY
TRBV30	TRBJ2-3	AWRGGSTDTQY
TRBV19	TRBJ1-1	ASSPRTNTEAF
TRBV2	TRBJ2-2	ASSVGGNTGELF
TRBV7-6	TRBJ2-5	ASSLARGGQETQY
TRBV7-2	TRBJ2-2	ASSPAGGPSTGELF
TRBV6-1	TRBJ2-3	ASSEEGVATQY
TRBV2	TRBJ2-7	ASSVKTGVPYEQY
TRBV11-3	TRBJ2-1	ASSLGLIAGGNEQF
TRBV4-3	TRBJ2-1	ASSQVGGSYNEQF
TRBV5-1	TRBJ2-1	ASSLGAASGNPYNEQF
TRBV10-3	TRBJ2-5	AISDQIPGQGSGTQY
TRBV4-3	TRBJ2-1	ASSQEQGYYNEQF
TRBV19	TRBJ2-3	ASSIRSGRGSMDTQY
TRBV5-4	TRBJ2-5	ASSFPSGRSQETQY
TRBV6-6	TRBJ2-2	ASSRGGTGELF
TRBV28	TRBJ2-7	ASSLLKGTSDHYEQY
TRBV2	TRBJ2-5	ASSEALGGGRETQY
TRBV19	TRBJ2-7	ASSRGQGSYEQY